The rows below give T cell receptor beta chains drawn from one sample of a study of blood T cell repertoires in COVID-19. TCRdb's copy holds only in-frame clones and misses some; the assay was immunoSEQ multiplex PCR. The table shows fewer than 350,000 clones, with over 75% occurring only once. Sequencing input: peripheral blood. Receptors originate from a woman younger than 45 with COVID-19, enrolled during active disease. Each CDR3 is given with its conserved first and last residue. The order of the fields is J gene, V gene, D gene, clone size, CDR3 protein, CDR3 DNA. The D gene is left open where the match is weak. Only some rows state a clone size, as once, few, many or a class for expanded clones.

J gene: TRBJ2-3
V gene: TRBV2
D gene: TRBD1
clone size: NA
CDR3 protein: CASTRGTDTQYF
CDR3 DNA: TGTGCGAGCACCAGGGGGACAGATACGCAGTATTTT

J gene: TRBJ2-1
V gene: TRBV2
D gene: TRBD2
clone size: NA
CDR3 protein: CASRPGTSLNEQFF
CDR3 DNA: TGTGCCAGCAGACCCGGGACTAGCCTCAATGAGCAGTTCTTC

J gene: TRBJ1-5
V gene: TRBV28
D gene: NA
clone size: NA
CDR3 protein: CASSFGWAGFDQPQHF
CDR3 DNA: TGTGCCAGCAGTTTTGGGTGGGCAGGGTTCGATCAGCCCCAGCATTTT

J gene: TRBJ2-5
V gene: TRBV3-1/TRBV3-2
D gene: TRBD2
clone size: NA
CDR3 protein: CASSQDLLAGSGETQYF
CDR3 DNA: TGTGCCAGCAGCCAAGATCTACTAGCGGGGTCCGGGGAGACCCAGTACTTC

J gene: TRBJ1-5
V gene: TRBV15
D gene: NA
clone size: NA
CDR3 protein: CATSRSALGPQHF
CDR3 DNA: TGTGCCACCAGCAGGTCAGCGTTGGGGCCCCAGCATTTT

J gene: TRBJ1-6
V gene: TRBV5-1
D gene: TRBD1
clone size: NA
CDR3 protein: CASSPPGQNSPLHF
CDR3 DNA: TGCGCCAGCAGCCCCCCGGGACAGAATTCACCCCTCCACTTT

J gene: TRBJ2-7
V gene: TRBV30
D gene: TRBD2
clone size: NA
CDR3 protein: CAWSLGTSGYEQYF
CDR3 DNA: TGTGCCTGGAGTCTTGGGACTAGCGGATACGAGCAGTACTTC

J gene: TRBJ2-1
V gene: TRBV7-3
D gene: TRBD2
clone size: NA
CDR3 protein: CASSISGGNEQFF
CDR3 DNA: TGTGCCAGCAGCATATCCGGGGGGAATGAGCAGTTCTTC

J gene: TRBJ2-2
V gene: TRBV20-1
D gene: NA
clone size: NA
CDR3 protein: CSASPGNTGELFF
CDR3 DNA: TGCAGTGCTAGTCCGGGGAACACCGGGGAGCTGTTTTTT

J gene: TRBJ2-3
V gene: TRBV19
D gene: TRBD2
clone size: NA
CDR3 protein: CASSIEVTSGFRGRDTQYF
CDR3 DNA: TGTGCCAGTAGTATAGAGGTGACTAGCGGCTTTCGGGGGAGGGATACGCAGTATTTT

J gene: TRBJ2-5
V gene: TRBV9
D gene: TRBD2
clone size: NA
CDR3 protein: CASSVDGTKETQYF
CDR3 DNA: TGTGCCAGCAGCGTAGACGGGACTAAAGAGACCCAGTACTTC

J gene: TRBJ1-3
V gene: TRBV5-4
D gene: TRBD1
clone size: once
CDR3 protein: CASSRGQGVGNTIYF
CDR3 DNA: TGTGCCAGCAGCCGTGGACAGGGGGTTGGAAACACCATATATTTT

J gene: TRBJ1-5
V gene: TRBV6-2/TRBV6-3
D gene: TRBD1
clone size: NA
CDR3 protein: CASSDRTGIGQPQHF
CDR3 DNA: TGTGCCAGCAGTGACCGGACAGGGATCGGGCAGCCCCAGCATTTT

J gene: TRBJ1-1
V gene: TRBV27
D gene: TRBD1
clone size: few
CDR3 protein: CASSSGQGLNTEAFF
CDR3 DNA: TGTGCCAGCAGTTCGGGACAGGGTTTGAACACTGAAGCTTTCTTT

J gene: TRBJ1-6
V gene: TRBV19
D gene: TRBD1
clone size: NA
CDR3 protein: CASSRQGTSNSPLHF
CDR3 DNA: TGTGCCAGTAGTCGACAGGGGACTAGCAATTCACCCCTCCACTTT

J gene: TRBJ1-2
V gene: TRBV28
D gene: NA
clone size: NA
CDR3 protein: CASSPPGQRPYGYTF
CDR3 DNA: TGTGCCAGCAGTCCCCCCGGACAGAGACCTTATGGCTACACCTTC

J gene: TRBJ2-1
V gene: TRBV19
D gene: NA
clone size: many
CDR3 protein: CASSLLSGGNNEQFF
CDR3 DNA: TGTGCCAGTAGTCTCTTGTCAGGAGGCAACAATGAGCAGTTCTTC